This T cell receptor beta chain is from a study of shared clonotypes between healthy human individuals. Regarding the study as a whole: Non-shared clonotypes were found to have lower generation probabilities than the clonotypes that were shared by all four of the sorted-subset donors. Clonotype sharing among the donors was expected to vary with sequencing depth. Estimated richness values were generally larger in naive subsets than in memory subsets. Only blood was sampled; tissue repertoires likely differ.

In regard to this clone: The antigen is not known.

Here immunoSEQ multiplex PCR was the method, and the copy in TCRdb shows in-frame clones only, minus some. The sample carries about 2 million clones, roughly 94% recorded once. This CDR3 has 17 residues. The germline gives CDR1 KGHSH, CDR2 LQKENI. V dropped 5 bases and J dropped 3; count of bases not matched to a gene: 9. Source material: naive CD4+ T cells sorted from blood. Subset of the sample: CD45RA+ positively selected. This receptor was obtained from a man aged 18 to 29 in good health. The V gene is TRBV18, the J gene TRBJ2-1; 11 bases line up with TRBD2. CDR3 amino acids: CASSATLAGGYYNEQFF. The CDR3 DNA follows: TGTGCCAGCTCAGCCACGCTAGCGGGAGGCTACTACAATGAGCAGTTCTTC.